Sequencing of this T cell receptor (beta chain) was carried out in a study of blood T cell repertoires in COVID-19 (dated by TCRdb to between 2020 and 2021). Context from the whole study: Samples covering the acute and convalescent phases of COVID-19 were provided by collaborators in the United States, Italy and Spain. The samples were drawn from the first 160 participants of the ongoing ImmuneRACE study and from over 950 subjects provided by 6 global collaborators. Where available, HLA class I and class II types were obtained from metadata supplied by the sample provider rather than from assay-based typing. The repertoires were made available in a free public database intended to serve as a resource for research on the immune response to SARS-CoV-2. The sample metadata nearly always contained a de-identified subject ID, COVID-19 status, age in years and sex. The dataset comprised deeply sampled blood TCRbeta repertoires from subjects exposed to, actively infected with, or recovered from COVID-19. The prospective study material was composed of cDNA or gDNA derived from T cells, B-cell-depleted T cells, or PBMCs. The study at large found these results: How much clinical and demographic metadata was included differed by source and by participant, and the metadata was provided uncurated.

TCRbeta CDR3 regions were amplified from genomic DNA using the immunoSEQ Assay, a bias-controlled multiplex PCR. The source study handled its data this way. The number of nucleated cells in each sample was estimated by amplification of reference gene primers within the assay. To quantify the absolute abundance of each unique TCRbeta CDR3 rearrangement, sequence reads were collapsed and filtered. For each sample, productive Simpson clonality was calculated by taking the square root of Simpson's diversity index across productive rearrangements. As stored in TCRdb, this immuneACCESS dataset retains in-frame rearrangements with V and J assigned. A fraction of the clones does not appear; measured against another copy, unresolved V genes explain less than half of the discrepancy, and the remainder lacks a known reason. V, J and clone size derive from that table, while D and trimming were established from the DNA sequence. Recorded for this sample are around 200,000 clones; about 86% of them occurred a single time. Of the sample, roughly 8% is held by the ten largest clones.

Each collaborating institution followed its own protocols to collect whole blood in K2EDTA tubes. For TCRbeta analysis, collaborators shipped samples as frozen whole blood, isolated PBMCs, or DNA extracted from either of those sample types. This clone has just one count. Its antigen specificity is not known. The input lacks base qualities; no much larger clone sits a single base away. CDR1 MNHEY and CDR2 SVGEGT were looked up in the germline V gene. Trimming removed 3 bases from V and 4 bases from J, leaving 9 bases between the germline ends. Measured from the cysteine to the phenylalanine, the CDR3 is 14 residues long. Of the read, only the CDR3 DNA is kept; its 42 bases are in frame from base 1.

The TCR originated in a woman aged 45-59 years with acute or convalescent COVID-19. The sequenced sample was peripheral blood. The chain was built from TRBV6-2 or TRBV6-3 and TRBJ2-2, with the identity of the D gene unclear. The DNA sequence is TGTGCCAGCAGTTATAGTCTGAGCACCGGGGAGCTGTTTTTT. Its translation is CASSYSLSTGELFF.